Below, 18 T cell receptor beta chains from the same sample are listed, as sequenced in a study of T cells in women clearing cervical HPV infection. Libraries were prepared by immunoSEQ multiplex PCR; TCRdb keeps only in-frame clonotypes and omits some of them. The sample is made up of about 44,000 clones, and the top ten hold around 1.3% of it. Input material: blood buffy coat. The receptors originated from a woman aged 18 to 75 with a cervical HPV16 infection that either progressed to CIN3+ or cleared (not recorded which).

A remark on this clone: From the germline J gene comes the end of the CDR3, since the read stops 3 residues before it. The chain employs TRBV7-9 and TRBJ1-1; 8 bases are shared with TRBD1. This CDR3 is built from 13 residues. Germline CDR1 is SEHNR and CDR2 is FQNEAQ (reference sequence). The CDR3 region is CASRRTGTETAFF. Incomplete CDR3 DNA: TGTGCCAGCAGGCGGACAGGGACAGAGACC.

Notes on this clone: With the read ending 3 residues before the CDR3 end, the germline J gene is used to fill in that end. The V and J genes are TRBV10-3 and TRBJ1-6; 10 bases are shared with TRBD1. The CDR3 is 13 residues long. Germline V lookup: CDR1 ENHRY, CDR2 SYGVKD. The V gene end was trimmed by 11 bases and the J gene end by 8 bases; junction bases not matched to a gene: 6. CDR3 sequence: CAASGTGDSPLHF. Partial CDR3 DNA: TGTGCCGCCTCCGGGACAGGGGATTCACCC.

Concerning this clone itself: The read gets to within 3 residues of the CDR3 end, and the germline J gene fills in the rest. This sequence joins TRBV2 and TRBJ2-2, with TRBD2 matching over 10 bases. The CDR3 has 13 amino acids. Germline lookup yields CDR1 SNHLY and CDR2 FYNNEI. The ends lost 7 bases at V and 6 bases at J; junction bases unmatched: 2. CDR3 sequence: CASKREGPGELFF. CDR3 DNA (partial): TGTGCCAGCAAGCGGGAGGGCCCCGGGGAG. The full variable domain, in which reference TRBV2 and TRBJ2-2 provide the parts outside the CDR3, is EPEVTQTPSHQVTQMGQEVILRCVPISNHLYFYWYRQILGQKVEFLVSFYNNEISEKSEIFDDQFSVERPDGSNFTLKIRSTKLEDSAMYFCASKREGPGELFFGEGSRLTVL.

As for this clone: The CDR3 goes on 3 residues after the read ends, and that part is filled in from the germline J gene. J is TRBJ2-3 and V is TRBV18; 7 positions agree with TRBD1. This CDR3 has 15 residues. The germline CDR1 and CDR2 sequences are KGHSH and LQKENI. The sequenced CDR3 bases are TGTGCCAGCTCGCGGCAGGGGGAAAGGGTTCAGCCG. This sequence encodes CASSRQGERVQP. The full CDR3 protein reads CASSRQGERVQPQYF.

As for this clone: The DNA ends 3 residues before the CDR3 does, and the rest of the CDR3 is filled in from the germline J gene. The chain uses TRBV5-1 and TRBJ2-4; D gene uncertain. Germline assignment: CDR1 SGHRS and CDR2 YFSETQ. Trimming took 0 bases from V and 6 from J, leaving 4 bases between them. This CDR3 contains 12 residues. The CDR3 sequence: CASSLEGNIQYF. The CDR3 bases that were read are TGCGCCAGCAGCTTGGAGGGAAACATT.

Note on this clone: Read sequence stops 3 residues before the CDR3 end, and the germline J gene provides the missing end. The rearrangement uses TRBV6-1 and TRBJ2-3; unclear D gene. Germline values: CDR1 MNHNS, CDR2 SASEGT. The CDR3 covers 12 residues. Between the trimmed V and J ends, which lost 3 bases and 2 bases, there was a span of 3 bases. CDR3 region: CASSDNTDTQYF. The CDR3 bases that were read are TGTGCCAGCAGTGACAACACAGATACG.

Worth noting for this clone: The read halts 3 residues ahead of the CDR3 end, with the missing end drawn from the germline J gene. The rearrangement links TRBV7-6 to TRBJ1-5; D possibly corresponds to TRBD1 (5 bases). Per germline, CDR1 SGHVS and CDR2 FNYEAQ. Between the trimmed V and J ends, which lost 1 base and 8 bases, there was a span of 12 bases. This CDR3 is 14 amino acids long. CDR3 loop: CASSLEQGREPQHF. The part of the CDR3 DNA that was read is TGTGCCAGCAGCTTAGAGCAGGGTCGGGAGCCC.

The CDR3: CASSRRTEAFF. CDR3 DNA, as far as it was read: TGTGCCAGCTCCCGGCGGACTGAA. The chain is built from TRBV19 and TRBJ1-1, with unresolved D. The CDR3 end is not reached by the read, which stops 3 residues before it; the germline J gene fills it in. The CDR3 is 11 amino acids. Trimming stripped 9 bases from V and 5 bases from J, with 10 bases between. Germline values: CDR1 LNHDA, CDR2 SQIVND (reference sequence).

On this clone: The read ends 3 residues before the CDR3 terminus; that terminus is restored from the germline J gene. The chain is built from TRBV30 and TRBJ2-3; maybe TRBD1 (5 bases). The CDR3 has 14 amino acids. Looked up from germline, CDR1 is GTSNPN and CDR2 is SVGIG (reference sequence). The CDR3 spells CAWSLGVSNQPQYF. The DNA read from the CDR3 is TGTGCCTGGAGTCTAGGGGTCAGCAATCAGCCG.

Comment on this clone: The missing CDR3 end, 3 residues past where the read stops, is filled in from the germline J gene. The chain employs TRBV20-1 and TRBJ2-1, with D possibly being TRBD1 (5 bases). This CDR3 contains 12 residues. The V and J ends lost 2 bases and 7 bases respectively, with 9 bases between them. CDR1 is DFQATT and CDR2 is SNEGSKA in the germline V gene (reference sequence). The CDR3 DNA, read in part, is TGCAGTGCTAGACAGGGTCTAAATGAG. Amino acids: CSARQGLNE. The whole CDR3 region reads CSARQGLNEQFF.

Regarding this clone: The read stops 3 residues short of the end of the CDR3; the missing end is completed from the germline J gene. The genes are TRBV12-5 and TRBJ2-7; possibly TRBD1 for D (5 bases). CDR1 LGHNT and CDR2 FRNRAP come from the germline V gene. The CDR3 has 14 amino acids. Trimming took 7 bases from V and 2 from J, leaving 15 bases between them. The part of the CDR3 DNA that was read is TGTGCTAGTGCCCTCAGGGCTACTACCTACGAG. Translation: CASALRATTYE. The CDR3 in full is CASALRATTYEQYF.

As for this clone: The read comes to an end 3 residues before the CDR3 does, leaving the germline J gene to fill in the end. This chain uses TRBV20-1 with TRBJ2-3, with D possibly being TRBD2 (6 bases). The V gene's germline CDR1 is DFQATT and CDR2 SNEGSKA (reference sequence). Between the trimmed V and J ends, which lost 6 bases and 8 bases, there was a span of 21 bases. The CDR3 totals 14 residues. Partial CDR3 DNA: TGCAGTGCCCCCAGGTGGACTATCGAGGGTACG. It encodes CSAPRWTIEGT. The entire CDR3 protein is CSAPRWTIEGTQYF.

CDR3 residues: CSVGQGGTEAFF. The sequenced CDR3 bases are TGCAGCGTCGGACAGGGAGGCACTGAA. The chain employs TRBV29-1 and TRBJ1-1, with 8 bases that match TRBD1. The read ends 3 residues before the CDR3 terminus; that terminus is restored from the germline J gene. CDR1 and CDR2 (germline): SQVTM, ANQGSEA. V shed 6 bases and J 4 bases; nucleotides not matched to a gene: 4. This CDR3 region has 12 residues. Together with reference TRBV29-1 and TRBJ1-1, the CDR3 gives the full variable domain: SAVISQKPSRDICQRGTSLTIQCQVDSQVTMMFWYRQQPGQSLTLIATANQGSEATYESGFVIDKFPISRPNLTFSTLTVSNMSPEDSSIYLCSVGQGGTEAFFGQGTRLTVV.

Remarks on this clone: The CDR3 is cut off 3 residues early in the read; its end comes from the germline J gene. This chain links TRBV10-3 with TRBJ2-3; 7 bases match TRBD1. After removal of 5 bases from V and 2 bases from J, the junction contained 10 bases not matched to a gene. In germline, CDR1 is ENHRY, CDR2 SYGVKD. The CDR3 has 16 residues. The CDR3 loop reads CAISKWDRGPTDTQYF. The sequenced part of the CDR3 DNA is TGTGCCATCAGTAAATGGGACAGAGGACCCACAGATACG.

Of note for this clone: The read terminates 3 residues before the CDR3 end, so the remaining end is supplied by the germline J gene. V usage is TRBV5-1 and J usage is TRBJ2-1, with 8 bases matching TRBD1. The germline gives CDR1 SGHRS, CDR2 YFSETQ. The V gene end was trimmed by 2 bases and the J gene end by 9 bases; junction bases not matched to a gene: 4. The CDR3 runs 13 residues. The CDR3 region is CASSFGTGGEQFF. Incomplete CDR3 DNA: TGCGCCAGCAGCTTTGGGACAGGAGGTGAG.

Remarks on this clone: The DNA ends 3 residues before the CDR3 does, and the rest of the CDR3 is filled in from the germline J gene. This chain links TRBV19 with TRBJ2-1; TRBD2 aligns across 11 bases. J gave up 6 bases and V 3 bases, and 7 bases lay outside the gene matches. The germline V gene has CDR1 LNHDA and CDR2 SQIVND (reference sequence). CDR3 length: 16 amino acids. The CDR3 sequence is CASSINLAGGSNEQFF. The CDR3 DNA, read in part, is TGTGCCAGTAGTATCAACCTAGCGGGGGGTTCCAATGAG.

CDR3: CASSVGQGANSPLFF. CDR3 DNA, as far as it was read: TGTGCCAGCAGTGTGGGACAGGGGGCCAATTCACCA. J is TRBJ1-4 and V is TRBV6-1; 12 nucleotides align to TRBD1. The observed sequence ends 3 residues before the CDR3 terminus, with the missing tail filled in from the germline J gene. The CDR3 totals 15 residues. CDR1 and CDR2 from the germline V gene are MNHNS and SASEGT.

As to this clone: The read terminates 3 residues ahead of where the CDR3 ends, so the germline J gene completes it. The chain recombines TRBV18 with TRBJ2-3, with 7 positions matching TRBD2. Germline V gives CDR1 KGHSH, CDR2 LQKENI. Losses at the gene ends were 0 bases for V and 0 bases for J; bases not matched to a gene: 6. The CDR3 contains 17 residues. The DNA read from the CDR3 is TGTGCCAGCTCACCACCGGCTAGCGGTTATAGCACAGATACG. Encoded protein: CASSPPASGYSTDT. The whole CDR3 sequence is CASSPPASGYSTDTQYF. Combining the CDR3 with reference TRBV18 and TRBJ2-3 gives the whole variable domain NAGVMQNPRHLVRRRGQEARLRCSPMKGHSHVYWYRQLPEEGLKFMVYLQKENIIDESGMPKERFSAEFPKEGPSILRIQQVVRGDSAAYFCASSPPASGYSTDTQYFGPGTRLTVL.